This is a list of T cell receptor beta chains from one sample in a study of cytomegalovirus exposure and HLA in healthy donors. TCRdb's table, derived via immunoSEQ multiplex PCR, lists solely in-frame clones and lacks some. The sample shows some 120,000 clones, roughly 78% of them seen only once. Sequences were obtained from PBMCs. The receptors were gathered from a man aged 25 to 45 in good health and CMV-seronegative. Both conserved end residues are trimmed from each CDR3.

TRBJ1-2 | TRBV10-2 | ASSARGYGYT
TRBJ2-1 | TRBV15 | ATSEAPGTRSNEQF
TRBJ1-1 | TRBV6-5 | ASKPRSPKNTEAF
TRBJ2-7 | TRBV5-7 | ASSLTTVLTYEQY
TRBJ2-2 | TRBV30 | AWRQRGYTGELF
TRBJ1-1 | TRBV28 | ASRNYRGEAEAF
TRBJ2-1 | TRBV29-1 | SVDTGIDNEQF
TRBJ2-5 | TRBV5-1 | ASSSTSGGETQY
TRBJ1-1 | TRBV5-4 | ASSLDRNTEAF
TRBJ1-1 | TRBV6-5 | ASSSRGGNTEAF
TRBJ1-6 | TRBV27 | ASSWDRKTPLH
TRBJ1-1 | TRBV6-5 | ASRAGIYMNTEAF
TRBJ1-2 | TRBV7-9 | ASSLVGHRGPGGYT
TRBJ1-5 | TRBV5-6 | ASSLEGGGGNQPQH
TRBJ1-6 | TRBV4-1 | ASSQVWQGNSPLH
TRBJ1-1 | TRBV18 | ASSGQLMNTEAF
TRBJ2-1 | TRBV5-5 | ASSWTNSNYNEQF
TRBJ1-6 | TRBV4-2 | ASSQRGPYNSPLH
TRBJ2-3 | TRBV18 | ASSPEGDTQY
TRBJ1-1 | TRBV5-6 | ASRFRHSMNTEAF
TRBJ1-2 | TRBV5-4 | ASSWDRSVYGYT
TRBJ2-7 | TRBV29-1 | SVVKRDRVRYEQY
TRBJ2-5 | TRBV5-4 | ASSLGGISQETQY
TRBJ2-7 | TRBV27 | ASSLSPGGASYEQY
TRBJ2-7 | TRBV7-9 | ASSLVTLGVQY
TRBJ2-5 | TRBV5-1 | ASSLALAGVNQETQY
TRBJ1-1 | TRBV6-1 | ASSEGPPDRVEPF
TRBJ2-1 | TRBV10-3 | AISDRPFDNEQF
TRBJ2-1 | TRBV4-1 | ASSQGDSYNEQF
TRBJ1-5 | TRBV27 | ASKSGTAGDQPQH
TRBJ2-1 | TRBV7-2 | ASSLDPLARNEQF
TRBJ2-3 | TRBV14 | ASSQDWYTSSTDTQY
TRBJ2-5 | TRBV7-9 | SSKTGTFPYQETQY
TRBJ2-5 | TRBV5-1 | ASSLTPFETQY
TRBJ1-5 | TRBV6-1 | ASSEALLTGGNNQPQH
TRBJ2-7 | TRBV10-3 | AISDRDSGGSYEQY
TRBJ2-7 | TRBV2 | ASKSGGYEQY
TRBJ1-1 | TRBV5-6 | ASSGGTGDTTEAF
TRBJ2-3 | TRBV9 | ASSALTGIPDTQY
TRBJ2-3 | TRBV5-1 | ASTAVPDISTDTQY
TRBJ2-2 | TRBV19 | ASSRTPPGELF
TRBJ2-5 | TRBV6-1 | ASSAVRGALETQY
TRBJ2-1 | TRBV5-1 | ASSLVGTSGNEQF
TRBJ1-1 | TRBV27 | ASSFRGSEAF
TRBJ1-6 | TRBV19 | ASSIRDSQDSPLH
TRBJ2-3 | TRBV30 | AWTSSGGTDTQY
TRBJ2-2 | TRBV10-3 | AIRRKSGGGDTGELF
TRBJ2-3 | TRBV19 | ASSKLAGADTQY
TRBJ2-7 | TRBV4-2 | ASSQGAGTGSYEQY
TRBJ1-1 | TRBV7-9 | ASSLAQLNTEAF
TRBJ1-5 | TRBV19 | ASSIAYSNQPQH
TRBJ2-7 | TRBV11-2 | ASSLSWAEQY
TRBJ2-3 | TRBV9 | ASSVDAGKGTDTQY
TRBJ2-3 | TRBV29-1 | SVEGGGGYGTDTQY
TRBJ2-5 | TRBV5-5 | ASSSGLAGVLYQETQY
TRBJ2-7 | TRBV4-1 | ASSQDRGGASYEQY